This TCR beta chain comes out of a study of blood T cell repertoires in COVID-19. At the level of the study: The analysed material was cDNA or gDNA that came from T cells, B-cell-depleted T cells, or PBMCs.

Across 24 US areas, participants ranged in age from about 18 to 90 years. The recovered donors of Cohort 3 showed two negative PCRs, clearance, or symptom resolution. This clone was counted once. The trim removed 6 bases at V and 0 bases at J, leaving 2 bases unmatched. In germline, CDR1 is SNHLY, CDR2 FYNNEI. The CDR3 loop spans 14 amino acids. In the study's own analysis: The authors estimated nucleated cell counts from reference gene primer amplification. TCRdb keeps only in-frame clones here, not all; method: immunoSEQ multiplex PCR. V and J calls and clone size are as listed in that table; D and trimming were resolved from the DNA. This table holds hundreds of thousands of clones, about nine tenths found once.

The source is a woman between 40 and 50 years old who had recovered from COVID-19. The genes are TRBV2 and TRBJ2-1; TRBD2 aligns across 7 bases. Sequencing used PBMCs or T cells enriched from blood (not recorded which). CDR3 nucleotide sequence: TGTGCCAGCAGCCGGACTAGCTCCTACAATGAGCAGTTCTTC. Translating gives CASSRTSSYNEQFF.